One TCR beta chain is described in this entry. Clones were read by immunoSEQ multiplex PCR, and TCRdb kept only the in-frame ones, dropping some. Altogether roughly 40,000 clones are present, 85% to 95% being singletons, with the ten largest covering about 0.32%. The data were obtained in a study of T cell changes during pregnancy in multiple sclerosis. Trimming took 6 bases from V and 1 from J; bases not matched to a gene: 5. Germline V gives CDR1 MNHNS, CDR2 SASEGT. CDR3 length equals 14 residues. The chain links TRBV6-1 to TRBJ2-7, with 8 bases lining up with TRBD1. The input for sequencing was CD4+ T cells from peripheral blood mononuclear cells, taken after pregnancy. This receptor was identified in a female donor with multiple sclerosis, enrolled in a pregnancy study. CDR3 bases: TGTGCCAGCAGAACGGACAGGGCATCCTACGAGCAGTACTTC. As protein: CASRTDRASYEQYF.